Described below is a single TCR beta chain sequence and its context. Patients were diagnosed with urothelial carcinoma, either locally advanced or metastatic. The repertoire was sequenced with immunoSEQ multiplex PCR; TCRdb's copy has only in-frame clones and lacks some. The sample includes roughly 50,000 clones, about 90% of them seen just once. This sample is drawn from a study of PD-L1 blockade in urothelial cancer. Overall study: Bladder-origin urothelial cancer in males described about 85% of the roughly 30 patients.

This TCR was recovered from a man in his sixties with urothelial cancer. The sequenced sample was PBMCs, obtained around atezolizumab (anti-PD-L1) treatment.

The CDR3 here is CASSLGPGGNQPQHF. In nucleotides, the CDR3 is TGTGCCAGCAGCTTAGGGCCAGGGGGCAATCAGCCCCAGCATTTT. J is TRBJ1-5 and V is TRBV11-2, with D perhaps matching TRBD1 (6 bases). The germline V gene encodes CDR1 SGHAT and CDR2 FQNNGV. This CDR3 has 15 residues. Trimming took off 1 base at V and 2 bases at J, with 9 bases between the two ends.